A single sample is the source of the 14 T cell receptor beta chains below, sequenced in a study of T cells after yellow fever vaccination. TCRdb reprocessed the 5' RACE reads with MiXCR, giving one entry per CDR3 protein. Found here are more than 300,000 distinct CDR3 sequences, about 4.5% of them singletons; the top ten hold 15% to 20%. Here the sequenced sample was PBMCs, taken 15 days after the yellow fever booster vaccination. The receptors were gathered from a man between 18 and 29 years old who received the YFV17D yellow fever vaccine.

A few counts support this clonotype. CDR3 in amino acids: CASSLGTGATGNTIYF. The CDR3 DNA follows: TGTGCCAGCAGTTTAGGCACAGGGGCCACTGGAAACACCATATATTTT. The V call is TRBV12-3 or TRBV12-4, the J call TRBJ1-3, with 7 nucleotides matching TRBD1. The CDR3 is 16 amino acids. V lost 1 base, J lost 2 bases, and 5 bases stayed unmatched.

In its sample, this clonotype was seen a few times. The chain couples TRBV4-3 to TRBJ2-6; 8 bases are shared with TRBD1. CDR1 and CDR2 (germline): LGHNA, YSLEER. The CDR3 loop spans 16 amino acids. Trimming at V came to 7 bases and at J to 0 bases, leaving 5 bases not matched to a gene. The CDR3 sequence: CASTPGQGSGANVLTF. The DNA for the CDR3 is TGCGCCAGCACCCCCGGACAGGGCTCTGGGGCCAACGTCCTGACTTTC.

The gene calls are TRBV5-1 and TRBJ2-3; no definite D call. CDR3 size: 15 residues. The ends were cut back, 4 bases at V and 2 bases at J, with 14 bases in the middle. The germline CDR1 and CDR2 sequences are SGHRS and YFSETQ. The CDR3 bases are TGCGCCAGCAGCACCACTCCCCACCTCACAGATACGCAGTATTTT. Protein sequence: CASSTTPHLTDTQYF.

The V call is TRBV5-1, the J call TRBJ2-3, with unresolved D. This CDR3 comprises 12 residues. V lost 7 bases and J 6 bases, leaving 12 bases between the germline ends. Germline-derived CDR1 and CDR2 are SGHRS and YFSETQ. CDR3 region: CASHSTGDTQYF. CDR3 DNA: TGCGCCAGCCATTCGACCGGGGATACGCAGTATTTT. Together with reference TRBV5-1 and TRBJ2-3, the CDR3 gives the full variable domain: KAGVTQTPRYLIKTRGQQVTLSCSPISGHRSVSWYQQTPGQGLQFLFEYFSETQRNKGNFPGRFSGRQFSNSRSEMNVSTLELGDSALYLCASHSTGDTQYFGPGTRLTVL.

The CDR3 region has the DNA TGCAGTGCCCTAGAGCGGGGGGGCCTTGCAGATACGCAGTATTTT. Residues: CSALERGGLADTQYF. The chain carries TRBV20-1 and TRBJ2-3; 10 bases map to TRBD2. The CDR3 length is 15 residues. After removal of 6 bases from V and 4 bases from J, the junction contained 10 bases not matched to a gene. Germline V gives CDR1 DFQATT, CDR2 SNEGSKA (reference sequence).

This clonotype appeared many times. The chain links TRBV29-1 to TRBJ2-2; TRBD1 or TRBD2 may be the D gene (5 bases each). Germline V lookup: CDR1 SQVTM, CDR2 ANQGSEA. This CDR3 region has 15 residues. V dropped 4 bases and J dropped 6 bases, with 18 bases sitting between them. CDR3 sequence (DNA): TGCAGCGTTGCGGCATGGGGGTTATCTGCCGGGGAGCTGTTTTTT. Protein: CSVAAWGLSAGELFF.

A few counts support this clonotype. Its ends do not fully match the called genes, so a read error is possible. The V and J genes are TRBV4-2 and TRBJ1-6, with D unresolved. This CDR3 comprises 13 residues. Per germline, CDR1 LGHNA and CDR2 YNFKEQ. This CDR3 is CASSQASGLVVGF. Here the CDR3 DNA reads TGTGCCAGCAGCCAAGCATCGGGCCTCGTCGTCGGATTT.

In this sample, this clonotype turned up many times. The chain couples TRBV27 to TRBJ2-4; tentatively, D is TRBD2 (6 bases). Trimming took off 6 bases at V and 5 bases at J, with 17 bases between the two ends. This CDR3 spans 15 amino acids. The germline gives CDR1 MNHEY, CDR2 SMNVEV (reference sequence). CDR3: CASRVGWGDQNIQYF. The CDR3 DNA follows: TGTGCCAGCAGGGTAGGGTGGGGGGACCAAAACATTCAGTACTTC.

This clonotype was observed many times. The genes are TRBV12-3 or TRBV12-4 and TRBJ1-5; D ambiguous. The CDR3 spans 15 residues. Trimming cost V 2 bases and J 7 bases, with 15 bases left between them. Here the CDR3 reads CASSLMAGPRQPQHF. As DNA, the CDR3 is TGTGCCAGCAGTTTAATGGCGGGTCCGAGGCAGCCCCAGCATTTT.

This clonotype was recorded many times. V is TRBV10-3 and J is TRBJ1-1; D might be TRBD1 (6 bases). V lost 6 bases to trimming and J lost 4 bases, with 15 bases between them. The V gene's germline CDR1 is ENHRY and CDR2 SYGVKD. This CDR3 contains 14 residues. The CDR3 DNA reads TGTGCCATCAGGGAGGGGGTCGGGGGCACTGAAGCTTTCTTT. Translation: CAIREGVGGTEAFF.

In this sample, this clonotype turned up a few times. This sequence joins TRBV2 and TRBJ2-7, with 10 bases identical to TRBD2. The CDR3 has 14 residues. Germline V gene lookup returns CDR1 SNHLY and CDR2 FYNNEI. Trimming at V came to 5 bases and at J to 5 bases, leaving 6 bases not matched to a gene. Here the CDR3 DNA reads TGTGCCAGCAGTCGACTAGCGGGTGAAAACGAGCAGTACTTC. Its translation: CASSRLAGENEQYF.

The chain carries TRBV7-2 and TRBJ2-3; D possibly corresponds to TRBD2 (10 bases). V lost 4 bases and J lost 6, with 29 bases in between. Looked up from germline, CDR1 is SGHTA and CDR2 is FQGNSA. The CDR3 contains 19 residues. Here the CDR3 reads CASSSGTGLAGAFVDTQYF. The CDR3 DNA reads as TGTGCCAGCAGCTCTGGGACAGGGCTAGCGGGGGCGTTTGTGGATACGCAGTATTTT.

V gene TRBV5-5 combines with J gene TRBJ2-7; 7 bases line up with TRBD2. This CDR3 is 15 amino acids long. Germline V gives CDR1 SGHKS, CDR2 YYEKEE (reference sequence). With 5 bases clipped from V and 3 bases from J, the junction kept 11 bases outside the gene matches. CDR3 DNA sequence: TGTGCCAGCAGGGGAGGGTTGGGGCGGAGCTACGAGCAGTACTTC. This codes for CASRGGLGRSYEQYF.

There are many counts of this clonotype. The rearrangement joins TRBV7-8 to TRBJ2-3, with 8 bases matching TRBD2. The CDR3 is 17 amino acids. Germline values: CDR1 SGHVS, CDR2 FQNEAQ. V lost 1 base, J lost 6 bases, and 12 bases stayed unmatched. CDR3 region: CASSLEVGGGSTDTQYF. As DNA, the CDR3 is TGTGCCAGCAGCTTAGAGGTCGGCGGGGGGAGTACTGATACGCAGTATTTT.